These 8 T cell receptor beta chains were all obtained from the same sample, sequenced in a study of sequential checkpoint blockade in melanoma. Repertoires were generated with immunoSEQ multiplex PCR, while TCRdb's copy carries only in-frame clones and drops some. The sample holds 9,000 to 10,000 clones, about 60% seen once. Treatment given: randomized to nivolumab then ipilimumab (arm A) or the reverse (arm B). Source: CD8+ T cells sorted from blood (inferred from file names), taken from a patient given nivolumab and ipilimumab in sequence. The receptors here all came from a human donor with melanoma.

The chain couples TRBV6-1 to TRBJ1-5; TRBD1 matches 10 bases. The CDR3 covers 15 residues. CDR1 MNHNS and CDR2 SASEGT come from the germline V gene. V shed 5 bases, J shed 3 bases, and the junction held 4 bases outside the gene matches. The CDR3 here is CASSRDRGYNQPQHF. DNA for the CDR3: TGTGCCAGCAGTCGGGACAGGGGTTACAATCAGCCCCAGCATTTT.

DNA for the CDR3: TGTGCCAGTAGTACCACGGGGATCAACACTGAAGCTTTCTTT. Residues: CASSTTGINTEAFF. This chain links TRBV19 with TRBJ1-1, with D unclear. The CDR3 sequence is 14 residues long. Trimming cost V 4 bases and J 2 bases, with 11 bases left between them. The germline gives CDR1 LNHDA, CDR2 SQIVND (reference sequence).

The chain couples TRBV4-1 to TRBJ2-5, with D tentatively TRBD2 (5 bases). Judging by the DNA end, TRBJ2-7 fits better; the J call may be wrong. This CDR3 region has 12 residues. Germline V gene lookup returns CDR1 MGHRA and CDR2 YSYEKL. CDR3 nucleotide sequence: TGCGCCAGCAGCCAAGGGGGAGACGAGCAGTACTTC. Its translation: CASSQGGDEQYF.

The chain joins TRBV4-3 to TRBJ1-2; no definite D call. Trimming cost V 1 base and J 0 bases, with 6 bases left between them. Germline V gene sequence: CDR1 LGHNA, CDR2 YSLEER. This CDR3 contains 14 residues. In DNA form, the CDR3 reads TGCGCCAGCAGCCAAGTCCGGTCTAACTATGGCTACACCTTC. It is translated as CASSQVRSNYGYTF.

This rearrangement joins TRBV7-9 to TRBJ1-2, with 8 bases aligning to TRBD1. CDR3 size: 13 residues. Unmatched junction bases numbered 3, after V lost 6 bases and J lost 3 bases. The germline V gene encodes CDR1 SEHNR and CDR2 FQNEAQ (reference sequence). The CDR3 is CASRSGQDYGYTF. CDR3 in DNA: TGTGCCAGCAGGTCGGGACAGGACTATGGCTACACCTTC. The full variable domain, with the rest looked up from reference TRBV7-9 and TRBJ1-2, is DTGVSQNPRHKITKRGQNVTFRCDPISEHNRLYWYRQTLGQGPEFLTYFQNEAQLEKSRLLSDRFSAERPKGSFSTLEIQRTEQGDSAMYLCASRSGQDYGYTFGSGTRLTVV.

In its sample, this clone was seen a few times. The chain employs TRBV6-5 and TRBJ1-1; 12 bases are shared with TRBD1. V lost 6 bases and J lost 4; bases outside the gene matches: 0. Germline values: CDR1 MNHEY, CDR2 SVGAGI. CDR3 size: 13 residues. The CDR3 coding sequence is TGTGCCAGCAGGGGACAGGGGGCCACTGAAGCTTTCTTT. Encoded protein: CASRGQGATEAFF.

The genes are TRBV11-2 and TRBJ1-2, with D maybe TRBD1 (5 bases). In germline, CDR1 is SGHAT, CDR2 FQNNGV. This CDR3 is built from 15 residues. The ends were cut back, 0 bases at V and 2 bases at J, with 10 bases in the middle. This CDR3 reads CASSLDLRGNYGYTF. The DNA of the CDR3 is TGTGCCAGCAGCTTAGATCTCCGGGGGAACTATGGCTACACCTTC. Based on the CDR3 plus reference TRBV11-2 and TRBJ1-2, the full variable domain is EAGVAQSPRYKIIEKRQSVAFWCNPISGHATLYWYQQILGQGPKLLIQFQNNGVVDDSQLPKDRFSAERLKGVDSTLKIQPAKLEDSAVYLCASSLDLRGNYGYTFGSGTRLTVV.

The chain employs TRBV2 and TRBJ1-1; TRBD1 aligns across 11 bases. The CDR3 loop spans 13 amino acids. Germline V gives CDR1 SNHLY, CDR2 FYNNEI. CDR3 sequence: CAGLGTGGTEAFF. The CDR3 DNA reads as TGTGCAGGTCTCGGGACAGGGGGAACTGAAGCTTTCTTT.